These 14 T cell receptor beta chains came from one sample sequenced in a study of T cells in Graves' hyperthyroidism and ophthalmopathy. The CDR3 regions of TCR beta were amplified from RNA transcripts. The HTBI set primed first-round TCR CDR3 RT-PCR. TCRdb ran MiXCR on the multiplex PCR reads and lists one entry per CDR3 protein. The repertoire holds hundreds of thousands of distinct CDR3 sequences, with roughly 14% as singletons. Input material: blood. The receptor set was obtained from a middle-aged woman with Graves' ophthalmopathy.

Many counts were recorded for this clonotype. The V call is TRBV20-1, the J call TRBJ2-7; no firm D call. The V end was cut by 3 bases, the J end by 0 bases, with 12 bases between. Germline assignment: CDR1 DFQATT and CDR2 SNEGSKA (reference sequence). The CDR3 spans 14 residues. CDR3 amino acids: CSARPGSSSYEQYF. DNA for the CDR3: TGCAGTGCTAGGCCGGGCTCTAGCTCCTACGAGCAGTACTTC.

This clonotype has a count of ten or more. Here the CDR3 DNA reads TGTGCCAGCAGTTACAGTCAAGCGGGCGGCGGGGAGACCCAGTACTTC. It translates to CASSYSQAGGGETQYF. V is TRBV6-5 and J is TRBJ2-5; maybe TRBD2 (6 bases). With 2 bases removed from V and 5 bases from J, the gap between germline ends came to 18 bases. Germline-derived CDR1 and CDR2 are MNHEY and SVGAGI. CDR3 length equals 16 residues.

The rearrangement links TRBV4-1 to TRBJ1-3, with D unclear. CDR1 is MGHRA, CDR2 YSYEKL, per germline. Trimming pared 4 bases from V and 0 bases from J, leaving 13 bases between. The CDR3 is 16 residues long. This chain's CDR3 is CASSLKAPDSGNTIYF. The DNA of the CDR3 is TGCGCCAGCAGCCTTAAGGCCCCAGACTCTGGAAACACCATATATTTT.

There are many counts of this clonotype. The chain uses TRBV7-9 and TRBJ2-7; TRBD2 is a possible D gene (5 bases). Germline assignment: CDR1 SEHNR and CDR2 FQNEAQ (reference sequence). The CDR3 contains 15 residues. V dropped 2 bases and J dropped 0 bases, with 11 bases sitting between them. The CDR3 bases are TGTGCCAGCAGCTTATTGTCGGGGAGCTCCTACGAGCAGTACTTC. This gives the protein CASSLLSGSSYEQYF.

The chain employs TRBV7-8 and TRBJ1-6, with 7 bases lining up with TRBD1. J was trimmed by 3 bases and V by 6 bases; bases with no gene match: 5. Germline V CDR1 and CDR2: SGHVS, FQNEAQ. This CDR3 region has 15 residues. In nucleotides, the CDR3 is TGTGCCAGCAGACCCGGGACAGACTATAATTCACCCCTCCACTTT. Amino acids: CASRPGTDYNSPLHF.

This clonotype occurred many times. The chain combines TRBV12-3 or TRBV12-4 with TRBJ2-5, with D possibly TRBD1 on 6 matching bases. Trimming stripped 8 bases from V and 2 bases from J, with 12 bases between. This CDR3 spans 13 amino acids. The CDR3 is CASAFRGQETQYF. In DNA form, the CDR3 reads TGTGCCAGCGCGTTCAGGGGACAAGAGACCCAGTACTTC.

This clonotype was seen only a few times. V is TRBV4-1 and J is TRBJ1-2, with D unresolved. Germline CDR1 and CDR2: MGHRA and YSYEKL. V lost 3 bases, J lost 3 bases, and 8 bases lay in between. This CDR3 is 13 amino acids long. In DNA, the CDR3 is TGCGCCAGCAGCCACGCCGAGGACTATGGCTACACCTTC. Its protein is CASSHAEDYGYTF.

This clonotype was counted between two and nine times. The V call is TRBV28, the J call TRBJ2-7, with D possibly being TRBD2 (5 bases). Germline CDR1 reads MDHEN; CDR2 reads SYDVKM. The CDR3 has 11 amino acids. Trimming cost V 8 bases and J 2 bases, with 7 bases left between them. The CDR3 nucleotides read TGTGCCAGCGTCGGGGCCTACGAGCAGTACTTC. Amino acids: CASVGAYEQYF.

This clonotype was seen at least ten times. The rearrangement joins TRBV12-3 or TRBV12-4 to TRBJ1-1, with no clear D. Trimming left V 6 bases short and J 4 bases short, with 12 bases between. The CDR3 runs 13 residues. CDR3 coding DNA: TGTGCCAGCAGCCCGGTGGAGGGCACTGAAGCTTTCTTT. Translated, it gives CASSPVEGTEAFF.

At least ten counts were recorded for this clonotype. The chain is built from TRBV12-3 or TRBV12-4 and TRBJ1-2; D gene ambiguous. The CDR3 is made up of 13 amino acids. V lost 6 bases and J 3 bases, leaving 11 bases between the germline ends. The DNA for the CDR3 is TGTGCCAGCAGCTTGCAGTGGGACTATGGCTACACCTTC. Amino acid sequence: CASSLQWDYGYTF.

The chain's CDR3 is CASSSDQGGGNQPQHF. CDR3 sequence (DNA): TGTGCCAGCAGCTCAGATCAGGGTGGTGGCAATCAGCCCCAGCATTTT. The chain is built from TRBV11-2 and TRBJ1-5, with D perhaps matching TRBD1 (5 bases). Germline loops: CDR1 SGHAT, CDR2 FQNNGV. CDR3 length: 16 amino acids. The V gene lost 4 bases and the J gene lost 2 bases, with 15 bases spanning the gap.

This clonotype showed up many times. This chain uses TRBV29-1 with TRBJ1-2; no definite D call. V was clipped by 6 bases and J by 0 bases, with 11 bases between them. The length of the CDR3 is 13 residues. CDR1 is SQVTM and CDR2 is ANQGSEA in the germline V gene. The CDR3 sequence is CSVSQTTNYGYTF. The CDR3 DNA reads as TGCAGCGTCAGCCAAACCACTAACTATGGCTACACCTTC. The variable domain in full, completed from reference TRBV29-1 and TRBJ1-2, reads SAVISQKPSRDICQRGTSLTIQCQVDSQVTMMFWYRQQPGQSLTLIATANQGSEATYESGFVIDKFPISRPNLTFSTLTVSNMSPEDSSIYLCSVSQTTNYGYTFGSGTRLTVV.

This clonotype was counted many times. The chain recombines TRBV7-2 with TRBJ2-5; D remains unclear. Germline CDR1 reads SGHTA; CDR2 reads FQGNSA. The CDR3 is 14 amino acids. V was trimmed by 2 bases and J by 2 bases, leaving 9 bases between them. The CDR3 reads CASSLNWKQETQYF. CDR3 sequence (DNA): TGTGCCAGCAGCTTAAACTGGAAACAAGAGACCCAGTACTTC.

This clonotype was recorded many times. V is TRBV29-1 and J is TRBJ2-5; weak D call: TRBD2 (5 bases). Germline CDR1 SQVTM, CDR2 ANQGSEA. This CDR3 is 13 amino acids long. Trimming removed 4 bases at V and 2 bases at J, with 11 bases between. CDR3 coding DNA: TGCAGCGTTGCCCGGGGTTTACAAGAGACCCAGTACTTC. Translated: CSVARGLQETQYF. Filled out from reference TRBV29-1 and TRBJ2-5, the complete variable domain reads SAVISQKPSRDICQRGTSLTIQCQVDSQVTMMFWYRQQPGQSLTLIATANQGSEATYESGFVIDKFPISRPNLTFSTLTVSNMSPEDSSIYLCSVARGLQETQYFGPGTRLLVL.